This TCR beta chain was retrieved from a study of CD4 and CD8 cells across lung adenocarcinoma regions. This CDR3 is 17 amino acids long. Germline V gene lookup returns CDR1 MGHRA and CDR2 YSYEKL. Unmatched junction bases numbered 7, after V lost 2 bases and J lost 0 bases. One entry per CDR3 protein, called by TCRdb with MiXCR from the PCR reads. This sample yields 20,000 to 25,000 distinct CDR3 sequences, of which under 70% are seen a single time; 27% belongs to the top ten. The patients had localized lung adenocarcinoma, a non-small cell subtype. The sequencing sample was made of CD8+ T cells from the center of a lung tumor. V is TRBV4-1 and J is TRBJ2-1; 7 bases map to TRBD2. This TCR derives from a female donor with lung adenocarcinoma. The CD4 and CD8 labels of this study may be unreliable. The DNA of the CDR3 is TGCGCCAGCAGCCAACCGGTAGCGGGCAGCTCCTACAATGAGCAGTTCTTC. Protein sequence: CASSQPVAGSSYNEQFF.